This TCR beta chain was observed in a study of T cell changes during pregnancy in multiple sclerosis. V dropped 5 bases and J dropped 6; count of bases not matched to a gene: 8. The CDR3 is 15 residues long. In germline, CDR1 is SEHNR, CDR2 FQNEAQ (reference sequence). Using immunoSEQ multiplex PCR, the repertoire was profiled, and TCRdb retains in-frame clones only, with some absent. The sample yields about 35,000 clones, around 93% seen once. The sample was CD4+ T cells from peripheral blood mononuclear cells, taken in the first trimester of pregnancy. This sequence joins TRBV7-9 and TRBJ1-4; 8 bases agree with TRBD1. The sequence was collected from a female donor with multiple sclerosis, enrolled in a pregnancy study. DNA of the CDR3: TGTGCCAGCAGCCCTGACAGGGGCGGGGATGAAAAACTGTTTTTT. Translation gives CASSPDRGGDEKLFF. Based on the CDR3 plus reference TRBV7-9 and TRBJ1-4, the full variable domain is DTGVSQNPRHKITKRGQNVTFRCDPISEHNRLYWYRQTLGQGPEFLTYFQNEAQLEKSRLLSDRFSAERPKGSFSTLEIQRTEQGDSAMYLCASSPDRGGDEKLFFGSGTQLSVL.